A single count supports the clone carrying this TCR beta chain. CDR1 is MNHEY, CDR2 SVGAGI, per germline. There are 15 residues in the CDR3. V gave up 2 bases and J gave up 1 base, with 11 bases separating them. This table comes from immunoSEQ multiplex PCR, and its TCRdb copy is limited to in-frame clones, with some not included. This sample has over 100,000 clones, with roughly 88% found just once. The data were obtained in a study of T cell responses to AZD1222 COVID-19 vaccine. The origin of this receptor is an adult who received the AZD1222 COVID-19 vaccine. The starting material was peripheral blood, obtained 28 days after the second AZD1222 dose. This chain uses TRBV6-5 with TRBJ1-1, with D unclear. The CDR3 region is CASSYLVGGNTEAFF. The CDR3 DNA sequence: TGTGCCAGCAGTTACCTAGTGGGCGGGAACACTGAAGCTTTCTTT.